These 18 T cell receptor beta chains were all obtained from the same sample, sequenced in a study of cytomegalovirus exposure and HLA in healthy donors. The PCR was carried out with 60 Vbeta primers and 13 Jbeta primers. This table comes from immunoSEQ multiplex PCR, and its TCRdb copy is limited to in-frame clones, with some not included. This table has some 190,000 clones, around 78% appearing once. Source material: PBMCs. The receptors here all came from a man aged 18 to 35 in good health and CMV-seronegative.

The chain combines TRBV6-6 with TRBJ1-4; 8 bases match TRBD1. The ends lost 6 bases at V and 3 bases at J; junction bases unmatched: 9. This CDR3 has 16 residues. Germline lookup yields CDR1 MNHNY and CDR2 SVGAGI (reference sequence). CDR3 sequence: CASSLYLTGANEKLFF. CDR3 DNA sequence: TGTGCCAGCAGCCTCTACCTGACAGGGGCTAATGAAAAACTGTTTTTT.

This sequence joins TRBV23-1 and TRBJ2-7; 7 nucleotides align to TRBD1. TRBV23-1 is assigned to the ORF class and has an uncertain function. The V and J ends lost 0 bases and 0 bases, in that order; junction bases with no gene match: 8. CDR3 size: 17 residues. CDR3 amino acids: CASSQSGTRGYSYEQYF. For the CDR3, the DNA is TGCGCCAGCAGTCAATCGGGGACCAGGGGGTACTCCTACGAGCAGTACTTC.

The genes are TRBV2 and TRBJ1-2; D not certain. V was trimmed by 3 bases and J by 4 bases, leaving 12 bases between them. This CDR3 contains 14 residues. Germline V CDR1 and CDR2: SNHLY, FYNNEI. The CDR3 here is CASSDLGPSYGYTF. The CDR3 bases are TGTGCCAGCAGTGATCTGGGTCCTAGCTATGGCTACACCTTC.

This clone came up a few times. The chain carries TRBV2 and TRBJ2-7; 7 nucleotides line up with TRBD1. V lost 11 bases, J lost 3 bases, and 10 bases stayed unmatched. The V gene's germline CDR1 is SNHLY and CDR2 FYNNEI. There are 13 residues in the CDR3. The CDR3 protein is CAGRQGFDYEQYF. For the CDR3, the DNA is TGTGCCGGCCGACAGGGATTCGACTACGAGCAGTACTTC.

V and J are TRBV6-1 and TRBJ2-3, with TRBD2 matching over 7 bases. CDR1 MNHNS and CDR2 SASEGT come from the germline V gene. V was clipped by 1 base and J by 10 bases; unmatched bases: 2. The CDR3 loop spans 12 amino acids. The CDR3 spells CASSEGLAAQYF. The CDR3 nucleotides read TGTGCCAGCAGTGAAGGACTAGCAGCGCAGTATTTT.

V is TRBV13 and J is TRBJ2-2, with TRBD2 matching over 7 bases. This CDR3 has 17 residues. V gave up 0 bases and J gave up 7 bases; unmatched junction bases: 11. Germline V gives CDR1 PRHDT, CDR2 FYEKMQ (reference sequence). The CDR3 nucleotides read TGTGCCAGCAGCTTAGGAGGGCTAGCGGAGTTCAGCGGGGAGCTGTTTTTT. Translated: CASSLGGLAEFSGELFF.

Only a few counts were recorded for this clone. The rearrangement links TRBV21-1 to TRBJ2-7; the D call in the table, TRBD1, was not verified against the DNA. TRBV21-1 is a listed pseudogene. The CDR3 spans 17 residues. This CDR3 is CASSTPEPQGAIYEQYF. In nucleotides, the CDR3 is TGTGCCAGCAGCACCCCCGAACCCCAGGGGGCGATCTACGAGCAGTACTTC.

This clone was seen a handful of times. The chain joins TRBV6-5 to TRBJ1-1; 8 nucleotides line up with TRBD1. From germline, CDR1 is MNHEY and CDR2 SVGAGI. The CDR3 is 15 residues long. The junction had 1 base not matched to a gene; V was cut back by 0 bases and J by 1 base. This CDR3 is CASSYSGQGNTEAFF. In DNA form, the CDR3 reads TGTGCCAGCAGTTACTCCGGACAGGGGAACACTGAAGCTTTCTTT.

This rearrangement joins TRBV6-1 to TRBJ2-7; 8 bases map to TRBD2. The trim removed 4 bases at V and 4 bases at J, leaving 21 bases unmatched. Looked up from germline, CDR1 is MNHNS and CDR2 is SASEGT. This CDR3 is built from 19 residues. The CDR3 is CASSVGPWQAFGGAYEQYF. The CDR3, as DNA: TGTGCCAGCAGTGTGGGGCCGTGGCAGGCGTTCGGGGGGGCATACGAGCAGTACTTC.

This sequence joins TRBV6-5 and TRBJ1-5; 7 nucleotides align to TRBD1. Per germline, CDR1 MNHEY and CDR2 SVGAGI. V shed 5 bases and J 9 bases; nucleotides not matched to a gene: 7. There are 13 residues in the CDR3. The DNA for the CDR3 is TGTGCCAGCAGTGGGGACAGCTCTTGGCCCCAGCATTTT. It yields the protein CASSGDSSWPQHF.

This chain uses TRBV2 with TRBJ1-1; D uncertain. V was trimmed by 10 bases and J by 4 bases, leaving 16 bases between them. Germline CDR1 and CDR2: SNHLY and FYNNEI. CDR3 size: 13 residues. CDR3 bases: TGTGCCATACCTCTGGCGGATTCCACTGAAGCTTTCTTT. Translated, it gives CAIPLADSTEAFF.

There are a few counts of this clone. A much larger clonotype is one base distant, so this may be a read error. This sequence joins TRBV4-2 and TRBJ1-5; TRBD1 is a possible D gene (6 bases). Germline CDR1 reads LGHNA; CDR2 reads YNFKEQ. The CDR3 consists of 14 residues. Trimming removed 0 bases from V and 5 bases from J, with 8 bases in between. The CDR3 DNA sequence: TGTGCCAGCAGCCAAGAGGGGGCGGATCAGCCCCAGCATTTT. This encodes CASSQEGADQPQHF.

CDR3 nucleotides: TGTGCCAGCAGCCCTTCGACAGGGATGAGGCAGTACTTC. The encoded protein is CASSPSTGMRQYF. The chain combines TRBV7-8 with TRBJ2-5, with 7 positions matching TRBD1. Germline V gene lookup returns CDR1 SGHVS and CDR2 FQNEAQ. The trim removed 5 bases at V and 11 bases at J, leaving 11 bases unmatched. CDR3 length: 13 residues. Full variable domain (missing parts from reference TRBV7-8 and TRBJ2-5): GAGVSQSPRYKVAKRGQDVALRCDPISGHVSLFWYQQALGQGPEFLTYFQNEAQLDKSGLPSDRFFAERPEGSVSTLKIQRTQQEDSAVYLCASSPSTGMRQYFGPGTRLLVL.

J is TRBJ2-3 and V is TRBV30; D possibly corresponds to TRBD2 (7 bases). This CDR3 spans 16 amino acids. Per the germline V gene, CDR1 is GTSNPN and CDR2 is SVGIG (reference sequence). V was shortened by 7 bases and J by 5 bases, with 25 bases between the two germline ends. The CDR3 bases are TGTGCCTCCTTAGACGGGGGGCTTAGTGCACGAGATACGCAGTATTTT. Amino acids: CASLDGGLSARDTQYF.

The rearrangement uses TRBV5-1 and TRBJ2-7; 13 nucleotides agree with TRBD2. CDR3 length: 14 amino acids. Trimming took 4 bases from V and 3 from J; bases not matched to a gene: 1. Per germline, CDR1 SGHRS and CDR2 YFSETQ. CDR3 in DNA: TGCGCCAGCAGCGGGACTAGCGGGGTCTACGAGCAGTACTTC. It is translated as CASSGTSGVYEQYF.

The CDR3 region is CASSWSGSGNTIYF. Written as DNA, the CDR3 is TGTGCCAGCAGCTGGTCGGGCTCTGGAAACACCATATATTTT. The rearrangement uses TRBV11-3 and TRBJ1-3, with unresolved D. Trimming left V 4 bases short and J 0 bases short, with 7 bases between. This CDR3 contains 14 residues. The germline V gene encodes CDR1 SGHNT and CDR2 YENEEA.

This chain uses TRBV20-1 with TRBJ1-2; D unclear. Germline CDR1 reads DFQATT; CDR2 reads SNEGSKA (reference sequence). This CDR3 is 11 amino acids long. V was cut by 3 bases and J by 8 bases, with 10 bases left in between. CDR3 in amino acids: CSASRGNGYTF. In DNA form, the CDR3 reads TGCAGTGCTAGTCGCGGGAACGGCTACACCTTC.

The CDR3 bases are TGTGCCAGCAGTTTCTCGGGACTAGCGGGGCGAACTAGCACAGATACGCAGTATTTT. The encoded protein is CASSFSGLAGRTSTDTQYF. The chain joins TRBV27 to TRBJ2-3; 13 bases fit TRBD2. The CDR3 loop spans 19 amino acids. The germline CDR1 and CDR2 sequences are MNHEY and SMNVEV (reference sequence). Losses at the gene ends were 3 bases for V and 0 bases for J; bases not matched to a gene: 9.